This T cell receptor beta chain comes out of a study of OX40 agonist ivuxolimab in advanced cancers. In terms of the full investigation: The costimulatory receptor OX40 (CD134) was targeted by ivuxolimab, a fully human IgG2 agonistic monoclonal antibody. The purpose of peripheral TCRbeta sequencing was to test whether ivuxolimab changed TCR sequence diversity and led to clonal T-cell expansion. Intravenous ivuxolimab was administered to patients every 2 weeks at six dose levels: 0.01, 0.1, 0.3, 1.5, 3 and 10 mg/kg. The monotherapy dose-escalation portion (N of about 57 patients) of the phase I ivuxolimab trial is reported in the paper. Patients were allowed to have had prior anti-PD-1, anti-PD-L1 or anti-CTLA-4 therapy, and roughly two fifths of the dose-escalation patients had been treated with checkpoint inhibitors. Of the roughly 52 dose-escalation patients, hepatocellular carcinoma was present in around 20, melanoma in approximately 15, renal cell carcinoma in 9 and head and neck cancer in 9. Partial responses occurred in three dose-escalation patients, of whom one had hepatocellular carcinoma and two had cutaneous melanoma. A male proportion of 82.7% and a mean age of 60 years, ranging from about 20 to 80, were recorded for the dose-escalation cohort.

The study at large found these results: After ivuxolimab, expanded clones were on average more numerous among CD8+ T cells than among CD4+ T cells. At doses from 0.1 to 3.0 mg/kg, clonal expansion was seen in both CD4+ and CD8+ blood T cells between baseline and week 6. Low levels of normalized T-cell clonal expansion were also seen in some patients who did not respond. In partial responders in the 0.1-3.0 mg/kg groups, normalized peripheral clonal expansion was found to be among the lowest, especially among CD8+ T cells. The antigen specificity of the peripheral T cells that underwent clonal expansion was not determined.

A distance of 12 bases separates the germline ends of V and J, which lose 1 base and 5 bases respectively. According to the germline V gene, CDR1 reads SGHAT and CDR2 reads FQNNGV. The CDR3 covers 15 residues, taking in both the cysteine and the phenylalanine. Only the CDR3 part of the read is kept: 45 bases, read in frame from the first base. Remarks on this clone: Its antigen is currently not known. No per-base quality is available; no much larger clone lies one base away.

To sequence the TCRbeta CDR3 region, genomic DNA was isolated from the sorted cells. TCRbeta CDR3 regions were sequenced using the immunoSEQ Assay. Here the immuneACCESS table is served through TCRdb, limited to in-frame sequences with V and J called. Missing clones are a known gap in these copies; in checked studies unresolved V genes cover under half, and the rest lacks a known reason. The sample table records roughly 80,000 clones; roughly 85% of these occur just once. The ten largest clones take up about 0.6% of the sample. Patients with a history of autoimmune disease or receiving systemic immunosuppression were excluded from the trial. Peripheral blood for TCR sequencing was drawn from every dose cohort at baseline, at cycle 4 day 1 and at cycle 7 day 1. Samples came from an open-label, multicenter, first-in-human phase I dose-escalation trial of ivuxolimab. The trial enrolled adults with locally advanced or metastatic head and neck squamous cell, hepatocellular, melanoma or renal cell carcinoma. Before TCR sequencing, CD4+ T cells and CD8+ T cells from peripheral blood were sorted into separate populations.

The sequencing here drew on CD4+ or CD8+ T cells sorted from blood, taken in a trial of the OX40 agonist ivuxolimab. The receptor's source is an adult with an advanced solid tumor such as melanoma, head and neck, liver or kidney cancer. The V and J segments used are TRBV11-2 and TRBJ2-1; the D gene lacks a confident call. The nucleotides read TGTGCCAGCAGCTTAGGGACCCTTCGGGACAATGAGCAGTTCTTC. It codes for CASSLGTLRDNEQFF.